This TCR beta chain was identified in a study of vaccination and CD4 T cells after COVID-19. Overall study: At a median approximately 72 days (range 14 to 241) after dose two, post-vaccine samples were obtained. For a few convalescent patients, sampling occurred both at day 14 and at days 161 to 241 after vaccination.

Trimming at V came to 3 bases and at J to 4 bases, leaving 11 bases not matched to a gene. Germline assignment: CDR1 MDHEN and CDR2 SYDVKM. The CDR3 runs to 16 residues. This clonotype was detected only a few times. No antigen is known for it. The Oncomine TCR Beta short-read assay sequenced DNA from cultured CD4+ T cells. Each CDR3 protein is one row after TCRdb ran MiXCR on the PCR reads. The repertoire has roughly 23,000 distinct CDR3 sequences, approximately 42% of them found once; the top ten carry about 9.8%. Study-level points and caveats: Spike mono-reactivity was found in 304 of 307 vaccine-specific clones from convalescent patients.

Time point specified: late sampling 161 to 241 days after vaccination in a few convalescent patients. The treatment is: roughly nine-day PBMC culture with coronavirus spike peptide pools or control peptides (ViraFEST assay). Following expansion of antigen-specific T cells with peptide pools, ViraFEST then sequenced TCRs. The material was CD4+ T cells from blood, cultured in vitro, obtained about 7 months after SARS-CoV-2 vaccination. The rearrangement links TRBV28 to TRBJ2-7; 8 nucleotides agree with TRBD2. This sequence originates from a human donor who had recovered from COVID-19. The chain's CDR3 is CASSFDRLRGRYEQYF. CDR3 in DNA: TGTGCCAGCAGTTTCGATCGACTACGCGGGAGGTACGAGCAGTACTTC.